A selection of T cell receptor beta chains follows, all from one sample in a study of beta chain features in type 1 diabetes. Profiled with immunoSEQ multiplex PCR; TCRdb holds only in-frame clones, not every one. The sample yields 600,000 or so clones, more than 13% seen once. Input material: naive CD4+ T cells from blood. The origin of the receptors is a man between 18 and 35 years old with type 1 diabetes. CDR3s include the opening cysteine and the closing phenylalanine or tryptophan. The D gene is left open where the match is weak. Size is stated for part of the rows, as once, few or many counts, or as a class when the clone is expanded.

abundance: .
j_gene: TRBJ2-5
v_gene: TRBV10-3
d_gene: .
CDR3nt: TGTGCCATCAGTGAGGGAGGGGAGACCCAGTACTTC
CDR3aa: CAISEGGETQYF

abundance: few
j_gene: TRBJ1-2
v_gene: TRBV5-1
d_gene: TRBD1
CDR3nt: TGCGCCAGCAGTCCGGGACAGGAGTATGGCTACACCTTC
CDR3aa: CASSPGQEYGYTF

abundance: .
j_gene: TRBJ2-1
v_gene: TRBV6-6
d_gene: .
CDR3nt: TGTGCCAGCAGTTACTCATCCAGGTATGAGCAGTTCTTC
CDR3aa: CASSYSSRYEQFF

abundance: few
j_gene: TRBJ1-5
v_gene: TRBV2
d_gene: TRBD1
CDR3nt: TGTGCCAGCAGTCGGGACAGAAGCTCATATCAGCCCCAGCATTTT
CDR3aa: CASSRDRSSYQPQHF

abundance: .
j_gene: TRBJ2-7
v_gene: TRBV7-7
d_gene: .
CDR3nt: TGTGCTAGCAGCTCTGGGGGGCAGCAGTACTTC
CDR3aa: CASSSGGQQYF

abundance: few
j_gene: TRBJ1-1
v_gene: TRBV7-9
d_gene: .
CDR3nt: TGTGCCAGCAGCTTGGAGGGGAGCACTGAAGCTTTCTTT
CDR3aa: CASSLEGSTEAFF

abundance: .
j_gene: TRBJ2-6
v_gene: TRBV7-3
d_gene: .
CDR3nt: TGTGCCAGCAGCACCGGCCGAGGGTTCGGGGCCAACGTCCTGACTTTC
CDR3aa: CASSTGRGFGANVLTF

abundance: .
j_gene: TRBJ2-2
v_gene: TRBV6-1
d_gene: .
CDR3nt: TGTGCCAGCCGCCACTCGACCGCCGGGGAGCTGTTTTTT
CDR3aa: CASRHSTAGELFF

abundance: few
j_gene: TRBJ2-2
v_gene: TRBV29-1
d_gene: .
CDR3nt: TGCAGCGGATGGACAAGGGACACCGGGGAGCTGTTTTTT
CDR3aa: CSGWTRDTGELFF

abundance: .
j_gene: TRBJ2-6
v_gene: TRBV29-1
d_gene: TRBD1
CDR3nt: TGCAGCGTTGAGGGCCAGAGACAGGGGGCGTCTGGGGCCAACGTCCTGACTTTC
CDR3aa: CSVEGQRQGASGANVLTF

abundance: .
j_gene: TRBJ1-1
v_gene: TRBV5-1
d_gene: .
CDR3nt: TGCGCCAGCAGCTTGCAAGCAAACACTGAAGCTTTCTTT
CDR3aa: CASSLQANTEAFF

abundance: .
j_gene: TRBJ2-3
v_gene: TRBV4-3
d_gene: TRBD2
CDR3nt: TGCGCCAGCAGCCAAGTGATAGCGGGGGCCATGGGAGATACGCAGTATTTT
CDR3aa: CASSQVIAGAMGDTQYF

abundance: few
j_gene: TRBJ2-5
v_gene: TRBV29-1
d_gene: .
CDR3nt: TGCAGCGTTGATATGAGACGGTCCCAAGAGACCCAGTACTTC
CDR3aa: CSVDMRRSQETQYF

abundance: few
j_gene: TRBJ2-7
v_gene: TRBV6-5
d_gene: .
CDR3nt: TGTGCCAGCAGTTACTCGGGGGCCTCTGGCTCCTACGAGCAGTACTTC
CDR3aa: CASSYSGASGSYEQYF

abundance: .
j_gene: TRBJ1-1
v_gene: TRBV18
d_gene: .
CDR3nt: TGTGCCAGCTCATCACAGGGAGAGGACACTGAAGCTTTCTTT
CDR3aa: CASSSQGEDTEAFF

abundance: .
j_gene: TRBJ2-7
v_gene: TRBV7-9
d_gene: .
CDR3nt: TGTGCCAGCAGCTTACTCGAACCGGCCGAGCAGTACTTC
CDR3aa: CASSLLEPAEQYF

abundance: few
j_gene: TRBJ2-7
v_gene: TRBV6-6
d_gene: TRBD1
CDR3nt: TGTGCCAGCAGAGTCGCAGGGACAGACTCCTACGAGCAGTACTTC
CDR3aa: CASRVAGTDSYEQYF

abundance: few
j_gene: TRBJ2-1
v_gene: TRBV2
d_gene: .
CDR3nt: TGTGCCAGCAGTGAAGCGCTTAACAGCCAGATTTACAATGAGCAGTTCTTC
CDR3aa: CASSEALNSQIYNEQFF

abundance: .
j_gene: TRBJ1-6
v_gene: TRBV27
d_gene: .
CDR3nt: TGTGCCAGCCTGAGCAGGATCGGCTATAATTCACCCCTCCACTTT
CDR3aa: CASLSRIGYNSPLHF

abundance: .
j_gene: TRBJ1-1
v_gene: TRBV9
d_gene: .
CDR3nt: TGTGCCAGCAGCGTTAGCGGAAACACTGAAGCTTTCTTT
CDR3aa: CASSVSGNTEAFF

abundance: .
j_gene: TRBJ2-5
v_gene: TRBV6-5
d_gene: TRBD1
CDR3nt: TGTGCCACGTGGTGGGGACAGGCCGGCGGAGAGACCCAGTACTTC
CDR3aa: CATWWGQAGGETQYF

abundance: few
j_gene: TRBJ2-7
v_gene: TRBV2
d_gene: TRBD1
CDR3nt: TGTGCCAGCAGTCCATCCCTGACAGGGGTTCCCTACGAGCAGTACTTC
CDR3aa: CASSPSLTGVPYEQYF

abundance: .
j_gene: TRBJ2-7
v_gene: TRBV5-1
d_gene: .
CDR3nt: TGCGCCAGCAGCTTTTCTGGTGGCAAGCTTAACTACGAGCAGTACTTC
CDR3aa: CASSFSGGKLNYEQYF

abundance: .
j_gene: TRBJ2-1
v_gene: TRBV19
d_gene: .
CDR3nt: TGTGCCAGTAGTATGGTCGGCGGACGAAGCTCCTACAATGAGCAGTTCTTC
CDR3aa: CASSMVGGRSSYNEQFF

abundance: few
j_gene: TRBJ2-1
v_gene: TRBV29-1
d_gene: .
CDR3nt: TGCAGCGTTGAACTACGGACCAGAGCAACAGGGTCCTACAATGAGCAGTTCTTC
CDR3aa: CSVELRTRATGSYNEQFF

abundance: .
j_gene: TRBJ2-7
v_gene: TRBV11-2
d_gene: TRBD1
CDR3nt: TGTGCCAGCAGCCGCCTGACAGGGGAAGTCTACGAGCAGTACTTC
CDR3aa: CASSRLTGEVYEQYF

abundance: .
j_gene: TRBJ2-2
v_gene: TRBV29-1
d_gene: .
CDR3nt: TGCAGCCCGCGACAAGAGAACACCGGGGAGCTGTTTTTT
CDR3aa: CSPRQENTGELFF

abundance: .
j_gene: TRBJ2-1
v_gene: TRBV28
d_gene: .
CDR3nt: TGTGCCAGCAGTTTGGGTCAGCTTAATGAGCAGTTCTTC
CDR3aa: CASSLGQLNEQFF

abundance: .
j_gene: TRBJ2-3
v_gene: TRBV5-1
d_gene: .
CDR3nt: TGCGCCAGCAGCTCTGTCCAGGCTGATACGCAGTATTTT
CDR3aa: CASSSVQADTQYF

abundance: .
j_gene: TRBJ2-1
v_gene: TRBV5-6
d_gene: .
CDR3nt: TGTGCCAGCAGTCCGCTAGGACCAGACTCCTACAATGAGCAGTTCTTC
CDR3aa: CASSPLGPDSYNEQFF

abundance: many
j_gene: TRBJ2-5
v_gene: TRBV10-3
d_gene: .
CDR3nt: TGTGCCATCCAAGCAGGAACTGAAGAGACCCAGTACTTC
CDR3aa: CAIQAGTEETQYF

abundance: few
j_gene: TRBJ2-7
v_gene: TRBV4-1
d_gene: .
CDR3nt: TGCGCCAGCAGCCAACTCTTACAGGGTTCGAGCTACGAGCAGTACTTC
CDR3aa: CASSQLLQGSSYEQYF

abundance: few
j_gene: TRBJ1-1
v_gene: TRBV19
d_gene: TRBD1
CDR3nt: TGTGCCAGTAGTCGGTCCGGGACAGTTGAAGCTTTCTTT
CDR3aa: CASSRSGTVEAFF

abundance: few
j_gene: TRBJ2-1
v_gene: TRBV30
d_gene: TRBD2
CDR3nt: TGTGCCTGGAGTGCGGGGACTAGCTACAATGAGCAGTTCTTC
CDR3aa: CAWSAGTSYNEQFF

abundance: few
j_gene: TRBJ2-5
v_gene: TRBV14
d_gene: TRBD2
CDR3nt: TGTGCCAGCAGCCAAGGCCGGACTAGCCAAGAGACCCAGTACTTC
CDR3aa: CASSQGRTSQETQYF

abundance: few
j_gene: TRBJ2-3
v_gene: TRBV5-6
d_gene: .
CDR3nt: TGTGCCAGCTTTCCATCCGGAATAGGGGATACGCAGTATTTT
CDR3aa: CASFPSGIGDTQYF

abundance: few
j_gene: TRBJ2-3
v_gene: TRBV2
d_gene: TRBD1
CDR3nt: TGTGCCAGCAGTGAACAGGGGGCCGGGAACACAGATACGCAGTATTTT
CDR3aa: CASSEQGAGNTDTQYF

abundance: .
j_gene: TRBJ2-7
v_gene: TRBV18
d_gene: TRBD2
CDR3nt: TGTGCCAGCTCCCCCCGGGGGGATGACGAGCAGTACTTC
CDR3aa: CASSPRGDDEQYF

abundance: .
j_gene: TRBJ2-1
v_gene: TRBV9
d_gene: TRBD1
CDR3nt: TGTGCCAGCAGCGCAACAGGGGACAATGAGCAGTTCTTC
CDR3aa: CASSATGDNEQFF

abundance: few
j_gene: TRBJ2-7
v_gene: TRBV30
d_gene: TRBD1
CDR3nt: TGTGCCTGGGGGACAGGGCCAGGGGAGCAGTACTTC
CDR3aa: CAWGTGPGEQYF

abundance: few
j_gene: TRBJ2-7
v_gene: TRBV14
d_gene: TRBD2
CDR3nt: TGTGCCAGCAGCCGCTTAACTAGCGGGAGCTACGAGCAGTACTTC
CDR3aa: CASSRLTSGSYEQYF

abundance: .
j_gene: TRBJ2-2
v_gene: TRBV5-6
d_gene: .
CDR3nt: TGTGCCAGCAGCTCGAGGGTTAGCGGGGAGCTGTTTTTT
CDR3aa: CASSSRVSGELFF

abundance: few
j_gene: TRBJ1-2
v_gene: TRBV5-1
d_gene: .
CDR3nt: TGCGCCAGGATGGGACGGAGCTATGGCTACACCTTC
CDR3aa: CARMGRSYGYTF

abundance: .
j_gene: TRBJ1-1
v_gene: TRBV18
d_gene: .
CDR3nt: TGTGCCAGCTCACCTGGCGAGAACACTGAAGCTTTCTTT
CDR3aa: CASSPGENTEAFF

abundance: few
j_gene: TRBJ1-5
v_gene: TRBV28
d_gene: .
CDR3nt: TGTGCCAGCAGTTTTCGGGGGCGCGGGAGCAATCAGCCCCAGCATTTT
CDR3aa: CASSFRGRGSNQPQHF

abundance: .
j_gene: TRBJ2-7
v_gene: TRBV11-2
d_gene: .
CDR3nt: TGTGCCAGCAGCCTACGACTCGCCACCTACGAGCAGTACTTC
CDR3aa: CASSLRLATYEQYF

abundance: .
j_gene: TRBJ2-4
v_gene: TRBV19
d_gene: .
CDR3nt: TGTGCCAGTAGTCTGGGACACCTAGCCAAAAACATTCAGTACTTC
CDR3aa: CASSLGHLAKNIQYF

abundance: .
j_gene: TRBJ1-2
v_gene: TRBV9
d_gene: .
CDR3nt: TGTGCCAGCACCAGAACAACCTCTAACTATGGCTACACCTTC
CDR3aa: CASTRTTSNYGYTF